This T cell receptor beta chain was profiled in a study of T cell responses to AZD1222 COVID-19 vaccine. General study results and limits: Researchers took repertoire samples only after the peak T cell response had come.

CDR1 ENHRY and CDR2 SYGVKD come from the germline V gene. V shed 0 bases and J shed 9 bases, with 21 bases lying between them. This CDR3 has 16 amino acids. Sequenced by immunoSEQ multiplex PCR; TCRdb stores in-frame clones only, minus some. This sample yields more than 110,000 clones, of which about 89% are seen a single time; approximately 4.8% belongs to the top ten. On this clone: Its specificity is not known.

This TCR was recovered from an adult in good health. The V gene is TRBV10-3, the J gene TRBJ2-7, with D possibly TRBD2 on 7 matching bases. The source was peripheral blood, collected on day 0 of AZD1222 vaccination. The CDR3 sequence: CAISESMSGDYAVQYF. The CDR3 DNA follows: TGTGCCATCAGTGAGTCGATGTCAGGGGACTACGCGGTGCAGTACTTC.